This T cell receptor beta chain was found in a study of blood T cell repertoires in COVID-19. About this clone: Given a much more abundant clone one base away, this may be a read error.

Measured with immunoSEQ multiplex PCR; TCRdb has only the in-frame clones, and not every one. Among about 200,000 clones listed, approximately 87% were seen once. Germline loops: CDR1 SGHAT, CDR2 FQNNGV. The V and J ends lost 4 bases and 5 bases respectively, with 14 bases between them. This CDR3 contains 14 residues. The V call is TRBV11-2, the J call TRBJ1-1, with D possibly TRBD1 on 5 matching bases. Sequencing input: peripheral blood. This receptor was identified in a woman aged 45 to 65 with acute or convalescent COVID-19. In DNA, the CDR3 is TGTGCCAGCAGCTCCCTTGGGGGGGGGACTGAAGCTTTCTTT. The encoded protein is CASSSLGGGTEAFF.